What follows is one T cell receptor (beta chain) and its context. What this receptor recognizes is not known. No base quality values were provided; no much bigger clone lies one nucleotide off. Using the deep immunoSEQ assay, TCR CDR3 regions were amplified from genomic DNA by multiplex PCR. For each cell subset, the extracted genomic DNA was distributed evenly across all wells of several immunoSEQ 96-well plates, and each plate served as one replicate. Each replicate PCR for unsorted PBMC received 250 to 300 ng genomic DNA, equal to 30,000 or so T cell genomes. Ten immunoSEQ deep assay plates were used to sequence unsorted PBMC genomic DNA. Purified libraries were measured with a Qubit 3.0 fluorometer, size-checked on a Bioanalyzer 2100, and measured again with the KAPA Library Quantification kit. Every immunoSEQ 96-well plate was sequenced on a separate single-read 150-cycle Illumina NextSeq 550 flow cell. As for how the authors treated the data: The immunoSEQ output contained only junctional sequences without quality scores, so filtering could not match that applied to full-length reads. Sequences were annotated with PyIR, a Python wrapper for IgBLAST v1.9, using IMGT germline references to assign V/J genes and CDR3. Reads with weak V/J assignments (E-value above 1e-6), missing CDR3, stop codons, out-of-frame junctions, or ambiguous translated residues were removed. V3J clonotypes were defined by identical inferred V gene, J gene, and CDR3 amino acid sequence. Percentage overlap between repertoires was calculated by dividing the number of shared unique clonotypes by the size of the smaller repertoire. Richness of each repertoire was evaluated using RTK rarefaction, the Chao1 estimator, and Recon v2.1 estimates of unobserved clonotypes. This is the immuneACCESS table as TCRdb keeps it, with only in-frame sequences that have V and J called. A part of the clones is gone; compared with another copy, unresolved V genes explain less than half, and the rest is unexplained. That table furnishes V, J and clone size, whereas the DNA furnished D and trimming. This sample lists some 470,000 clones; around 80% were detected once. The ten largest clones add up to 13% of the sample.

This record belongs to a study of shared clonotypes between healthy human individuals (TCRdb year 2020). Background on the whole study: Three men and a couple of women, aged 18 to 49 years, made up the cohort. To estimate repertoire size and how much clonotypes are shared between individuals, the study performed deep sequencing of blood TCR repertoires from a handful of healthy adults. To increase sequencing depth and limit assay-specific biases, TCR repertoire library preparation and sequencing were carried out by different laboratories using diverse techniques. Per donor, leukapheresis produced somewhere between about 0.85 and 9.5 billion PBMCs. Overall study outcomes, separate from this receptor: The small number of donors limited the genetic and exposure-history diversity represented. Pairwise subsampling led to the expectation that sequencing depth would affect the degree of clonotype sharing among donors. Only blood was sampled, and tissue TCR repertoires likely differ from those in blood.

The CDR3 runs 15 amino acids, cysteine and phenylalanine included. Only CDR3 DNA remains: 45 bases, in frame from the first base. V lost 6 bases and J lost 9 bases; the stretch between them is 21 bases long. CDR1 and CDR2 are drawn from the germline V gene: SGHAT, FQNNGV. The donors were healthy, HIV-negative adults with no recently reported acute infections or vaccinations. Every donor was a Caucasian adult residing in Nashville, Tennessee, USA. For unsorted samples, about 90 million PBMCs were counted and genomic DNA was extracted with the QIAamp DNA Blood Mini kit. After blood collection by leukapheresis, PBMCs were isolated using Ficoll-Histopaque density gradient centrifugation and then cryopreserved in the vapor phase of liquid nitrogen.

Sequencing was performed on PBMCs. Rearrangement joined TRBV11-2 to TRBJ2-1; the D segment might be TRBD1 or TRBD2, since each matches 7 bases. This TCR came from a woman aged 40 to 55 in good health. Some clones in this sample may be carry-over from other donors' samples. Here is the DNA: TGTGCCAGCAGTCCGAGTAGGGGGCGGGAGTTTGAGCAGTTCTTC. Its coded protein is CASSPSRGREFEQFF.